The 8 T cell receptor beta chains presented below share a single source sample, sequenced in a study of blood T cell repertoires in COVID-19. Assay used: immunoSEQ multiplex PCR; TCRdb lists only in-frame clones, some missing. The table includes over 150,000 clones, about 89% detected once. What was sequenced was peripheral blood. Receptor source: a man aged 45-60 years with acute or convalescent COVID-19.

The chain uses TRBV7-3 and TRBJ2-1, with 14 bases identical to TRBD2. The V gene's germline CDR1 is SGHTA and CDR2 FQGTGA. CDR3 length: 15 residues. The trim removed 2 bases at V and 10 bases at J, leaving 4 bases unmatched. CDR3: CASSLVGLAGGEQFF. The CDR3 coding sequence is TGTGCCAGCAGCTTAGTAGGACTAGCGGGGGGCGAGCAGTTCTTC.

V and J are TRBV25-1 and TRBJ1-1; the D is unclear. The CDR3 sequence is 10 residues long. The V end lost 4 bases, the J end lost 8 bases, and 5 bases lay between the germline ends. Germline CDR1 is MGHDK and CDR2 is SYGVNS. This CDR3 reads CASSGREAFF. The CDR3 nucleotides read TGTGCCAGCAGTGGGCGGGAAGCTTTCTTT.

The CDR3 DNA reads TGCGCCAGCAGCAGCATTAGCGGCGGGGAGCTGTTTTTT. It encodes CASSSISGGELFF. J is TRBJ2-2 and V is TRBV5-1; D might be TRBD2 (6 bases). The V and J ends lost 4 bases and 7 bases respectively, with 11 bases between them. This CDR3 comprises 13 residues. Germline CDR1 reads SGHRS; CDR2 reads YFSETQ.

V usage is TRBV28 and J usage is TRBJ1-5; 9 bases line up with TRBD1. This CDR3 contains 17 residues. The germline gives CDR1 MDHEN, CDR2 SYDVKM. V dropped 0 bases and J dropped 4; count of bases not matched to a gene: 7. The CDR3 coding sequence is TGTGCCAGCAGTTTATGGGGGACAGGGCTGAGGAATCAGCCCCAGCATTTT. This codes for CASSLWGTGLRNQPQHF.

The chain combines TRBV7-2 with TRBJ2-6; D remains ambiguous. The CDR3 consists of 15 residues. Germline loops: CDR1 SGHTA, CDR2 FQGNSA. The germline V and J ends were trimmed by 5 bases and 2 bases, with 10 bases remaining between them. DNA of the CDR3: TGTGCCAGCAGCCCCCTTCACACTGGGGCCAACGTCCTGACTTTC. It is translated as CASSPLHTGANVLTF. The full variable domain, its missing parts supplied by reference TRBV7-2 and TRBJ2-6, is GAGVSQSPSNKVTEKGKDVELRCDPISGHTALYWYRQSLGQGLEFLIYFQGNSAPDKSGLPSDRFSAERTGGSVSTLTIQRTQQEDSAVYLCASSPLHTGANVLTFGAGSRLTVL.

This chain links TRBV2 with TRBJ2-7, with unresolved D. The CDR3 extends over 12 amino acids. The V end lost 6 bases, the J end lost 5 bases, and 11 bases lay between the germline ends. CDR1 SNHLY and CDR2 FYNNEI come from the germline V gene. The CDR3 protein is CASRSSENEQYF. In nucleotides, the CDR3 is TGTGCCAGCAGATCCTCAGAAAACGAGCAGTACTTC.

V gene TRBV4-1 combines with J gene TRBJ1-4; D not resolved. Germline V lookup: CDR1 MGHRA, CDR2 YSYEKL. V was trimmed by 0 bases and J by 7 bases, leaving 15 bases between them. This CDR3 region has 16 residues. The CDR3 nucleotides are TGCGCCAGCAGCCAAGATCGGTCCCGGCGGGGTGAAAAACTGTTTTTT. Residues: CASSQDRSRRGEKLFF.

The V gene is TRBV28, the J gene TRBJ2-7; 9 bases map to TRBD1. This CDR3 spans 22 amino acids. Trimming at V came to 4 bases and at J to 3 bases, leaving 28 bases not matched to a gene. Germline V gives CDR1 MDHEN, CDR2 SYDVKM. CDR3 DNA: TGTGCCAGCAGTTCATACACGACAGGGGGTCGTCGAGAGCGGGAAAAGAGCTACGAGCAGTACTTC. This codes for CASSSYTTGGRREREKSYEQYF. Variable domain in full (rest from reference TRBV28 and TRBJ2-7): DVKVTQSSRYLVKRTGEKVFLECVQDMDHENMFWYRQDPGLGLRLIYFSYDVKMKEKGDIPEGYSVSREKKERFSLILESASTNQTSMYLCASSSYTTGGRREREKSYEQYFGPGTRLTVT.